This passage covers 25 T cell receptor beta chains from one sample sequenced in a study of blood T cell repertoires in COVID-19. The protocol was immunoSEQ multiplex PCR, while the TCRdb copy is restricted to in-frame clones and leaves out a portion. The table has tens of thousands of clones, approximately 86% seen once; the top ten hold around a fifth. The source material was peripheral blood. The receptor set was obtained from a woman aged 80 or over in a cohort sampled during active or convalescent COVID-19.

The chain joins TRBV7-6 to TRBJ1-3, with D unresolved. This CDR3 has 15 amino acids. Germline V CDR1 and CDR2: SGHVS, FNYEAQ. V lost 1 base, J lost 4 bases, and 11 bases lay in between. Here the CDR3 DNA reads TGTGCCAGCAGCTTAGGGGTGGGAGCGGGAAACACCATATATTTT. It translates to CASSLGVGAGNTIYF.

This clone was seen once. V gene TRBV12-2 combines with J gene TRBJ2-2; TRBD1 was called by the table and not checked on the DNA. TRBV12-2 is annotated as a pseudogene. The CDR3 length is 17 residues. The CDR3 sequence: CASRRITDRCPGGELFF. In DNA, the CDR3 is TGTGCAAGTCGCCGGATCACCGACAGATGTCCAGGAGGGGAGCTGTTTTTT.

V and J are TRBV12-3 or TRBV12-4 and TRBJ2-7, with D possibly TRBD2 on 5 matching bases. The CDR3 has 13 residues. V was clipped by 5 bases and J by 9 bases, with 17 bases between them. The CDR3 DNA is TGTGCCAGCAGTGGGGAGAGGGATAAAGGGCAGTACTTC. Protein product: CASSGERDKGQYF.

The rearrangement links TRBV6-5 to TRBJ2-5; 8 positions match TRBD1. CDR1 MNHEY and CDR2 SVGAGI come from the germline V gene. V shed 0 bases, J shed 4 bases, and the junction held 4 bases outside the gene matches. The CDR3 runs to 15 residues. This CDR3 reads CASSYSRTGRETQYF. In nucleotides, the CDR3 is TGTGCCAGCAGTTACTCGAGGACAGGGCGAGAGACCCAGTACTTC.

The chain carries TRBV7-8 and TRBJ1-6; D is perhaps TRBD1 (6 bases). The germline V gene encodes CDR1 SGHVS and CDR2 FQNEAQ. There are 15 residues in the CDR3. The germline V and J ends were trimmed by 2 bases and 2 bases, with 7 bases remaining between them. The CDR3 loop reads CASSLPGAYNSPLHF. CDR3 bases: TGTGCCAGCAGCTTACCAGGGGCCTATAATTCACCCCTCCACTTT. The whole variable domain, remainder taken from reference TRBV7-8 and TRBJ1-6, is GAGVSQSPRYKVAKRGQDVALRCDPISGHVSLFWYQQALGQGPEFLTYFQNEAQLDKSGLPSDRFFAERPEGSVSTLKIQRTQQEDSAVYLCASSLPGAYNSPLHFGNGTRLTVT.

The V gene is TRBV2, the J gene TRBJ1-1, with 10 bases identical to TRBD1. This CDR3 region has 15 residues. CDR1 and CDR2 (germline): SNHLY, FYNNEI. J gave up 4 bases and V 6 bases, and 8 bases lay outside the gene matches. CDR3 sequence: CASRGTGADGTEAFF. DNA for the CDR3: TGTGCCAGCAGAGGGACAGGGGCAGATGGCACTGAAGCTTTCTTT.

The gene calls are TRBV19 and TRBJ1-1; 8 bases match TRBD1. Trimming cost V 7 bases and J 10 bases; bases outside gene matches: 17. From germline, CDR1 is LNHDA and CDR2 SQIVND (reference sequence). The CDR3 covers 15 residues. This CDR3 is CASIPTGAKWFGAFF. The CDR3 DNA follows: TGTGCCAGTATTCCGACAGGGGCCAAGTGGTTCGGAGCTTTCTTT.

The chain has TRBV18 and TRBJ2-2; D unclear. The germline V gene has CDR1 KGHSH and CDR2 LQKENI. The length of the CDR3 is 15 residues. V dropped 6 bases and J dropped 0 bases, with 11 bases sitting between them. The CDR3 coding sequence is TGTGCCAGCTCGAACTACGCGGCGAACACCGGGGAGCTGTTTTTT. Protein sequence: CASSNYAANTGELFF.

V is TRBV6-6 and J is TRBJ2-3; possible D gene TRBD1, 5 bases. Trimming left V 3 bases short and J 2 bases short, with 9 bases between. Germline V CDR1 and CDR2: MNHNY, SVGAGI (reference sequence). The CDR3 has 14 residues. Here the CDR3 DNA reads TGTGCCAGCAGTTATTCGGACACCACAGATACGCAGTATTTT. It is translated as CASSYSDTTDTQYF.

The V call is TRBV27, the J call TRBJ2-3, with 15 bases matching TRBD2. The CDR3 has 18 residues. CDR1 MNHEY and CDR2 SMNVEV come from the germline V gene (reference sequence). Trimming took 6 bases from V and 2 from J; bases not matched to a gene: 9. CDR3 amino acids: CASSQGLAGGPHTDTQYF. In DNA, the CDR3 is TGTGCCAGCAGCCAGGGACTAGCGGGAGGCCCTCACACAGATACGCAGTATTTT.

The genes are TRBV5-4 and TRBJ1-1; D is possibly TRBD1 (6 bases). Germline V gene sequence: CDR1 SGHNT, CDR2 YYREEE (reference sequence). Trimming left V 4 bases short and J 7 bases short, with 14 bases between. The CDR3 covers 13 residues. The CDR3 region has the DNA TGTGCCAGCAGCGTGGTGGGGGCCCATGAAGCTTTCTTT. The encoded protein is CASSVVGAHEAFF. Full variable domain (rest looked up from reference TRBV5-4 and TRBJ1-1): ETGVTQSPTHLIKTRGQQVTLRCSSQSGHNTVSWYQQALGQGPQFIFQYYREEENGRGNFPPRFSGLQFPNYSSELNVNALELDDSALYLCASSVVGAHEAFFGQGTRLTVV.

This clone has a handful of counts. J is TRBJ1-2 and V is TRBV20-1; D is unclear. This CDR3 comprises 11 residues. The V gene's germline CDR1 is DFQATT and CDR2 SNEGSKA (reference sequence). V lost 5 bases and J 3 bases, leaving 7 bases between the germline ends. CDR3 sequence (DNA): TGCAGTGCTGCGGGGTACTATGGCTACACCTTC. This sequence encodes CSAAGYYGYTF.

V is TRBV5-4 and J is TRBJ2-3, with D perhaps TRBD2 (6 bases). Between the trimmed V and J ends, which lost 3 bases and 2 bases, there was a span of 13 bases. The germline CDR1 and CDR2 sequences are SGHNT and YYREEE (reference sequence). The CDR3 loop spans 15 amino acids. The CDR3 nucleotides are TGTGCCAGCAGCTCCAGGGTGGGACTCACAGATACGCAGTATTTT. It codes for CASSSRVGLTDTQYF.

The chain joins TRBV27 to TRBJ1-1; no firm D call. There are 13 residues in the CDR3. Trimming removed 6 bases at V and 4 bases at J, with 12 bases between. Per the germline V gene, CDR1 is MNHEY and CDR2 is SMNVEV (reference sequence). This CDR3 reads CASSWGGFTEAFF. CDR3 bases: TGTGCCAGCAGCTGGGGAGGGTTCACTGAAGCTTTCTTT.

This clone was seen a handful of times. The chain links TRBV23-1 to TRBJ1-1; TRBD1 aligns across 8 bases. TRBV23-1 is sorted into the ORF group, with uncertain function. The CDR3 length is 14 residues. Unmatched junction bases numbered 3, after V lost 0 bases and J lost 6 bases. Here the CDR3 reads CASSQSTGAAEAFF. The CDR3, as DNA: TGCGCCAGCAGTCAATCGACAGGGGCAGCTGAAGCTTTCTTT.

V usage is TRBV6-5 and J usage is TRBJ1-2; D unclear. V gave up 0 bases and J gave up 4 bases, with 12 bases separating them. CDR1 is MNHEY and CDR2 is SVGAGI in the germline V gene. This CDR3 is 15 amino acids long. CDR3 protein: CASSYSDGGPYGYTF. The CDR3 region has the DNA TGTGCCAGCAGTTACTCTGACGGAGGCCCCTATGGCTACACCTTC.

The chain couples TRBV18 to TRBJ1-5; D is possibly TRBD1 (5 bases). Per germline, CDR1 KGHSH and CDR2 LQKENI. CDR3 length: 16 amino acids. The V end lost 3 bases, the J end lost 0 bases, and 12 bases lay between the germline ends. The CDR3: CASSPGHWYSNQPQHF. CDR3 coding DNA: TGTGCCAGCTCACCCGGACACTGGTATAGCAATCAGCCCCAGCATTTT.

Written as DNA, the CDR3 is TGTGCCAGCAGGAGATCTAGCGGGAGTAATGAGCAGTTCTTC. Amino acid sequence: CASRRSSGSNEQFF. The rearrangement links TRBV7-3 to TRBJ2-1; the match to TRBD2 covers 10 bases. The CDR3 sequence is 14 residues long. The germline CDR1 and CDR2 sequences are SGHTA and FQGTGA. Trimming at V came to 6 bases and at J to 7 bases, leaving 6 bases not matched to a gene.

The genes are TRBV29-1 and TRBJ1-1; D perhaps matches TRBD1 (6 bases). The CDR3 totals 12 residues. The germline V gene has CDR1 SQVTM and CDR2 ANQGSEA. Trimming removed 4 bases from V and 13 bases from J, with 19 bases in between. The CDR3 nucleotides read TGCAGCGTTGTCAGGGGTCTGCGGGGGGGTTTCTTT. It yields the protein CSVVRGLRGGFF. The full variable domain, with the rest looked up from reference TRBV29-1 and TRBJ1-1, is SAVISQKPSRDICQRGTSLTIQCQVDSQVTMMFWYRQQPGQSLTLIATANQGSEATYESGFVIDKFPISRPNLTFSTLTVSNMSPEDSSIYLCSVVRGLRGGFFGQGTRLTVV.

This sequence joins TRBV6-5 and TRBJ2-5, with D possibly being TRBD2 (6 bases). The CDR3 has 12 amino acids. In germline, CDR1 is MNHEY, CDR2 SVGAGI. Trimming stripped 6 bases from V and 5 bases from J, with 10 bases between. The CDR3 is CASSRLGETQYF. The CDR3 DNA reads as TGTGCCAGCAGCAGACTAGGGGAGACCCAGTACTTC.

The chain links TRBV2 to TRBJ2-1; 8 bases agree with TRBD1. The junction had 5 bases not matched to a gene; V was cut back by 5 bases and J by 2 bases. CDR1 is SNHLY, CDR2 FYNNEI, per germline. This CDR3 comprises 15 residues. As DNA, the CDR3 is TGTGCCAGCAGTATTGGACAGGGTACCTACAATGAGCAGTTCTTC. This encodes CASSIGQGTYNEQFF. Combining the CDR3 with reference TRBV2 and TRBJ2-1 gives the whole variable domain EPEVTQTPSHQVTQMGQEVILRCVPISNHLYFYWYRQILGQKVEFLVSFYNNEISEKSEIFDDQFSVERPDGSNFTLKIRSTKLEDSAMYFCASSIGQGTYNEQFFGPGTRLTVL.

The chain has TRBV29-1 and TRBJ1-2; 8 bases are shared with TRBD1. The CDR3 has 15 residues. V shed 2 bases, J shed 4 bases, and the junction held 9 bases outside the gene matches. Germline assignment: CDR1 SQVTM and CDR2 ANQGSEA. The CDR3 coding sequence is TGCAGCGTTGAAACCCAGGGGGCGCTGGGCTATGGCTACACCTTC. Amino acids: CSVETQGALGYGYTF.

V and J are TRBV19 and TRBJ1-5, with 10 bases that match TRBD1. The CDR3 extends over 14 amino acids. The J segment lost 4 bases and the V segment lost 6 bases, leaving 3 bases of the junction unmatched. Germline V gene sequence: CDR1 LNHDA, CDR2 SQIVND (reference sequence). CDR3 nucleotides: TGTGCCAGTAGAGGGACAGGGGCGAATCAGCCCCAGCATTTT. This codes for CASRGTGANQPQHF.

The CDR3 reads CAWRSSGNTIYF. The CDR3 nucleotides read TGTGCCTGGCGCAGCTCTGGAAACACCATATATTTT. The gene calls are TRBV30 and TRBJ1-3; D uncertain. Trimming left V 5 bases short and J 0 bases short, with 5 bases between. The CDR3 loop spans 12 amino acids. CDR1 and CDR2 from the germline V gene are GTSNPN and SVGIG (reference sequence).

This chain joins TRBV7-3 and TRBJ2-2; TRBD2 might be the D (5 bases). Germline V gene sequence: CDR1 SGHTA, CDR2 FQGTGA. The CDR3 is 16 residues long. Deletions cut 4 bases from V and 2 bases from J, with 14 bases between. Here the CDR3 DNA reads TGTGCCAGCAGCTCTGGTAGCGCTAGAAACACCGGGGAGCTGTTTTTT. Its protein product is CASSSGSARNTGELFF. Complete variable domain (other parts from reference TRBV7-3 and TRBJ2-2): GAGVSQTPSNKVTEKGKYVELRCDPISGHTALYWYRQSLGQGPEFLIYFQGTGAADDSGLPNDRFFAVRPEGSVSTLKIQRTERGDSAVYLCASSSGSARNTGELFFGEGSRLTVL.